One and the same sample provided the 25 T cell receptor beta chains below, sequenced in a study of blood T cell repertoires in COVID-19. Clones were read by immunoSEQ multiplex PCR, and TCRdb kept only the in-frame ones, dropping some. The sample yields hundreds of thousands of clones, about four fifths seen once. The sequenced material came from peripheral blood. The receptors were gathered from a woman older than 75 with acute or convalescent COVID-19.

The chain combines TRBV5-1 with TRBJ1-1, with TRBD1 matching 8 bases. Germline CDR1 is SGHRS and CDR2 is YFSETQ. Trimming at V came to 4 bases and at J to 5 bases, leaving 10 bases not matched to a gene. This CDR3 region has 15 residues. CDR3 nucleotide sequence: TGCGCCAGCAGCACAACACAGGGGGTTGGGACTGAAGCTTTCTTT. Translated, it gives CASSTTQGVGTEAFF.

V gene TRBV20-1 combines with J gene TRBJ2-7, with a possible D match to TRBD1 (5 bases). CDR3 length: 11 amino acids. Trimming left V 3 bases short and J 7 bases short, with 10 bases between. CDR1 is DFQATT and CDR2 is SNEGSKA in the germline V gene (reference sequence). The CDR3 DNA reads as TGCAGTGCTAGGCAGGGTCTGGAGCAGTACTTC. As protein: CSARQGLEQYF.

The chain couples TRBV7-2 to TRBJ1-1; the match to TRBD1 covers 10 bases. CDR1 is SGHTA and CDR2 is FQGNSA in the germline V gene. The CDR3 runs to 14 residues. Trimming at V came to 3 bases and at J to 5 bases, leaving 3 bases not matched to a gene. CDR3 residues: CASSLGQGRTEAFF. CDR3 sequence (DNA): TGTGCCAGCAGCTTGGGACAGGGGAGGACTGAAGCTTTCTTT.

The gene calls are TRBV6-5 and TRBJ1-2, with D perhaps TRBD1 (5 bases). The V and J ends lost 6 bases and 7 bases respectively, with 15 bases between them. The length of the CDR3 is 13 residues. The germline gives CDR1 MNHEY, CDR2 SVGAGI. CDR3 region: CASSTGNQGGYTF. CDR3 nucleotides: TGTGCCAGCAGCACAGGAAATCAGGGTGGCTACACCTTC.

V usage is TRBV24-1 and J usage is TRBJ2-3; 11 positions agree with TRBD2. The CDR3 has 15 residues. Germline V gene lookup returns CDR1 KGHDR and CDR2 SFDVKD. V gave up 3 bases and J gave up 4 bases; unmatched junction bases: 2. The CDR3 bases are TGTGCCACCAGTGATGTTAGCGGGGGGGCAGATACGCAGTATTTT. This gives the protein CATSDVSGGADTQYF.

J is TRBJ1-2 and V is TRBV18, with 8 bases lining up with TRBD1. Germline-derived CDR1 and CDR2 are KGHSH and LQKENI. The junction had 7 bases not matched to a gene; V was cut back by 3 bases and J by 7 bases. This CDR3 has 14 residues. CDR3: CASSPTGVSGGYTF. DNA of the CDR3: TGTGCCAGCTCACCGACAGGGGTATCTGGTGGCTACACCTTC.

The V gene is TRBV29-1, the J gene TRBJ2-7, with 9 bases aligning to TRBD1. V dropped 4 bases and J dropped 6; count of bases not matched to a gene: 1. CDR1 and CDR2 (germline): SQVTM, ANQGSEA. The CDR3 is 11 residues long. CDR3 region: CSVGDRVEQYF. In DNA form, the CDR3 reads TGCAGCGTTGGGGACAGGGTCGAGCAGTACTTC.

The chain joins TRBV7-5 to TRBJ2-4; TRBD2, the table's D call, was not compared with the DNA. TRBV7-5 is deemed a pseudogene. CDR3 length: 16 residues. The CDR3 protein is CARSLGGTLAKNIQYF. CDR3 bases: TGTGCCAGAAGCTTAGGGGGGACTCTAGCCAAAAACATTCAGTACTTC.

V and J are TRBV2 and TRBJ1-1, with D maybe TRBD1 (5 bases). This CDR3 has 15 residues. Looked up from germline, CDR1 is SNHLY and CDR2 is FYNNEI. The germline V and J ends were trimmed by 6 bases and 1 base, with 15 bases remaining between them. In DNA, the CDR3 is TGTGCCAGCAGAGCGACCCAGGGTGGGAACACTGAAGCTTTCTTT. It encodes CASRATQGGNTEAFF.

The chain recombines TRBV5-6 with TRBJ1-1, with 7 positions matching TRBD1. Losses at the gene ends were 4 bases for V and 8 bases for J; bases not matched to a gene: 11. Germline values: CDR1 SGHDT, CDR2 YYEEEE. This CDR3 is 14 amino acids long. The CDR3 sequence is CASSARQGSAEAFF. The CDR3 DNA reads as TGTGCCAGCAGCGCGCGACAGGGTTCTGCGGAAGCTTTCTTT.

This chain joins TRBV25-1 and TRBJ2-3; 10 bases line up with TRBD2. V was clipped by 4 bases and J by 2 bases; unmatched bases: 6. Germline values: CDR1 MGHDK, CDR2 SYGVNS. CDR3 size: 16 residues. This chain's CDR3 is CASSGGSGGSTDTQYF. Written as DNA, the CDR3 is TGTGCCAGCAGTGGTGGTAGCGGGGGGTCCACAGATACGCAGTATTTT. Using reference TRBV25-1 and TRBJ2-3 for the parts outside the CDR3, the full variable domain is EADIYQTPRYLVIGTGKKITLECSQTMGHDKMYWYQQDPGMELHLIHYSYGVNSTEKGDLSSESTVSRIRTEHFPLTLESARPSHTSQYLCASSGGSGGSTDTQYFGPGTRLTVL.

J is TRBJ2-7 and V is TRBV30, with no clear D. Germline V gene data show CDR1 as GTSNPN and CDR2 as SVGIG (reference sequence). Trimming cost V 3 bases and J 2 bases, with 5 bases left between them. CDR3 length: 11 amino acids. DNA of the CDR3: TGTGCCTGGAGAAATACCTACGAGCAGTACTTC. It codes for CAWRNTYEQYF.

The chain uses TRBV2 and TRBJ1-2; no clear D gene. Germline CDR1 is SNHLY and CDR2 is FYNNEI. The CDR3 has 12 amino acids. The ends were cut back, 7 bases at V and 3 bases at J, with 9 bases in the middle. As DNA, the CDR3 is TGTGCCAGCAATCTCCGGGACTATGGCTACACCTTC. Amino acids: CASNLRDYGYTF.

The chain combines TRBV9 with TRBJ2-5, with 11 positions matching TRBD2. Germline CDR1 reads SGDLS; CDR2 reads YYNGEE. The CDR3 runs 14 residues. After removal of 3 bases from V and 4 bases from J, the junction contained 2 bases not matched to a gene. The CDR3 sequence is CASSGGLAAETQYF. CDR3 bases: TGTGCCAGCAGCGGGGGACTAGCGGCAGAGACCCAGTACTTC.

This CDR3 is CASSQQGGGTEAFF. The DNA for the CDR3 is TGTGCCAGCAGCCAGCAGGGAGGGGGCACTGAAGCTTTCTTT. The chain recombines TRBV7-2 with TRBJ1-1; D may be TRBD1 (6 bases). V was pared by 5 bases and J by 4 bases, with 14 bases between. The germline V gene encodes CDR1 SGHTA and CDR2 FQGNSA. The CDR3 is made up of 14 amino acids.

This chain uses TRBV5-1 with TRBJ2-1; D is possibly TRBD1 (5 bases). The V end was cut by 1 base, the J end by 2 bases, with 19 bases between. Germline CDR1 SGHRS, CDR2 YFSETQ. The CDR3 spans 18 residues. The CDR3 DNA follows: TGCGCCAGCAGCTTGACTGCCCTGGCAGGGTTGGCCTACAATGAGCAGTTCTTC. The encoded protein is CASSLTALAGLAYNEQFF.

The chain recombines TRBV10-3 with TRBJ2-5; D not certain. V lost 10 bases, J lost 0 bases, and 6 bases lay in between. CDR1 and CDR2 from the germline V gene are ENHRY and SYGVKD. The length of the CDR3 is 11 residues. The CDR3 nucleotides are TGTGCCACCAAAAACCAAGAGACCCAGTACTTC. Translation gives CATKNQETQYF.

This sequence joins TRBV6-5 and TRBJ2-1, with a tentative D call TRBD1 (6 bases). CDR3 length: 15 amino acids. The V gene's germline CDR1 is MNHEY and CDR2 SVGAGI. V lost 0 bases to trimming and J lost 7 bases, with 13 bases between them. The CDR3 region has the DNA TGTGCCAGCAGTTACTCCTGGGTCCAGGGGAATGAGCAGTTCTTC. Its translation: CASSYSWVQGNEQFF.

The CDR3 here is CASSYKTYGYTF. In nucleotides, the CDR3 is TGTGCCAGCAGTTACAAGACTTATGGCTACACCTTC. This chain uses TRBV6-2 or TRBV6-3 with TRBJ1-2; D not resolved. Trimming shortened V by 2 bases and J by 5 bases, and 6 bases separated the two germline ends. Germline V lookup: CDR1 MNHEY, CDR2 SVGEGT. This CDR3 contains 12 residues.

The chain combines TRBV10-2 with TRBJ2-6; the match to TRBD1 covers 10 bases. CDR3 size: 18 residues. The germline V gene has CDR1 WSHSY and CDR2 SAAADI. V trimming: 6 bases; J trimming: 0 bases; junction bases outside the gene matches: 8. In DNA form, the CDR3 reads TGCGCCAGCAGAGAGACAGGGGGCGTAGGCTCTGGGGCCAACGTCCTGACTTTC. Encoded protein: CASRETGGVGSGANVLTF.

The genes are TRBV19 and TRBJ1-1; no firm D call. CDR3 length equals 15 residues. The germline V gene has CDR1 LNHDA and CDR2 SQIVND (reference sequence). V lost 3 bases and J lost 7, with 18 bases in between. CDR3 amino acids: CASSIRGGVSNEAFF. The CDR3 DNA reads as TGTGCCAGTAGTATCCGGGGAGGTGTCTCAAATGAAGCTTTCTTT.

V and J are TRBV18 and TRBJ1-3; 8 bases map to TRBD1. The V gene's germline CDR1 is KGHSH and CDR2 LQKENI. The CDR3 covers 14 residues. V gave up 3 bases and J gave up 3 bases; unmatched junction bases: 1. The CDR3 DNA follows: TGTGCCAGCTCACCGACAGGGGATGGAAACACCATATATTTT. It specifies CASSPTGDGNTIYF.

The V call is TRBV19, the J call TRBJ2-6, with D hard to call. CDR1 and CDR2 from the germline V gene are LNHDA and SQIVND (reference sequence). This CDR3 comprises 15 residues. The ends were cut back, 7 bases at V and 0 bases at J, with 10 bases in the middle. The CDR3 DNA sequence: TGTGCCAGTAAGTTACAGAACTCTGGGGCCAACGTCCTGACTTTC. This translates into CASKLQNSGANVLTF.

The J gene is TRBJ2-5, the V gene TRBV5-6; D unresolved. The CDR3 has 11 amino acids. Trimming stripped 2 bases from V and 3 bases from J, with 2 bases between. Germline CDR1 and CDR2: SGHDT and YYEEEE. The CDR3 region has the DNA TGTGCCAGCAGCTTCAAAGAGACCCAGTACTTC. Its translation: CASSFKETQYF.

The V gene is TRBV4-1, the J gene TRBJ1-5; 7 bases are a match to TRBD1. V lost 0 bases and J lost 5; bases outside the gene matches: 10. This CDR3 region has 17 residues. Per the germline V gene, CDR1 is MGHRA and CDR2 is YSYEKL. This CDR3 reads CASSQDPQGVTYQPQHF. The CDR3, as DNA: TGCGCCAGCAGCCAAGATCCCCAGGGGGTTACCTATCAGCCCCAGCATTTT.